Each of the 18 T cell receptor beta chains below was sequenced from the same sample in a study of T-cell memory formation after mild COVID-19. TCRdb reprocessed the 5' RACE reads via MiXCR and lists one record per CDR3 protein. The sample yields 250,000 to 350,000 distinct CDR3 sequences, 14% seen once. Sequenced sample: PBMCs or a T cell subset sorted from them (not recorded which). These receptors came from a man younger than 35 who had mild COVID-19 (a few samples of this study predate the infection). Cell type and time point are not known.

The sample holds a few counts of this clonotype. The chain is built from TRBV29-1 and TRBJ2-3, with TRBD2 matching 8 bases. Germline V lookup: CDR1 SQVTM, CDR2 ANQGSEA. The CDR3 loop spans 15 amino acids. V was pared by 6 bases and J by 2 bases, with 10 bases of the junction left unmatched. CDR3 sequence: CSVKGSGGITDTQYF. DNA of the CDR3: TGCAGCGTAAAAGGGAGCGGGGGAATCACAGATACGCAGTATTTT.

The V call is TRBV9, the J call TRBJ1-4; 8 bases match TRBD1. The CDR3 is 15 residues long. CDR1 is SGDLS, CDR2 YYNGEE, per germline. V gave up 3 bases and J gave up 5 bases; unmatched junction bases: 6. The CDR3 loop is CASSDRQGINEKLFF. DNA of the CDR3: TGTGCCAGCAGCGATCGACAGGGGATAAATGAAAAACTGTTTTTT.

This clonotype was detected only a few times. CDR3 DNA sequence: TGCGCCAGCAGCCAAGCCGGGTCTGAAAAACTGTTTTTT. Encoded protein: CASSQAGSEKLFF. This chain connects TRBV4-3 to TRBJ1-4; D is unclear. Deletions cut 1 base from V and 7 bases from J, with 7 bases between. The CDR3 consists of 13 residues. Germline-derived CDR1 and CDR2 are LGHNA and YSLEER.

This chain uses TRBV14 with TRBJ2-3; either TRBD1 or TRBD2 may fit D (5 bases each). The germline CDR1 and CDR2 sequences are SGHDN and FVKESK. V lost 5 bases and J lost 7, with 22 bases in between. This CDR3 spans 16 amino acids. The CDR3 DNA is TGTGCCAGCAGCAGGACAAGGGGACCCACTTCAAATACGCAGTATTTT. It specifies CASSRTRGPTSNTQYF.

The V and J genes are TRBV4-1 and TRBJ1-1; 9 bases match TRBD1. The CDR3 sequence is 15 residues long. Germline V CDR1 and CDR2: MGHRA, YSYEKL. V gave up 2 bases and J gave up 6 bases; unmatched junction bases: 7. CDR3 DNA: TGCGCCAGCAGCCAACAGGGACAGGGTTTGTCTGAAGCTTTCTTT. Amino acids: CASSQQGQGLSEAFF.

This clonotype came up a few times. The V call is TRBV11-2, the J call TRBJ2-3, with TRBD1 matching over 8 bases. Germline V lookup: CDR1 SGHAT, CDR2 FQNNGV. This CDR3 contains 16 residues. The junction had 9 bases not matched to a gene; V was cut back by 5 bases and J by 2 bases. CDR3 loop: CASSLLAGGVTDTQYF. CDR3 nucleotides: TGTGCCAGCAGCCTATTAGCAGGGGGCGTCACAGATACGCAGTATTTT.

In its sample, this clonotype was seen many times. V and J are TRBV3-1 and TRBJ1-1; 8 bases fit TRBD1. The V segment lost 4 bases and the J segment 7 bases; nucleotides outside the gene matches: 14. Germline V gene sequence: CDR1 LGHDT, CDR2 YNNKEL (reference sequence). The length of the CDR3 is 16 residues. DNA for the CDR3: TGTGCCAGCAGCCGAAACGAACAAGACAGGGGTGGTGAAGCTTTCTTT. Translated: CASSRNEQDRGGEAFF.

The chain employs TRBV18 and TRBJ1-2; 7 nucleotides align to TRBD1. Germline trimming cut 3 bases from V and 4 bases from J; bases unmatched to any gene: 5. This CDR3 comprises 14 residues. Per the germline V gene, CDR1 is KGHSH and CDR2 is LQKENI. The CDR3 is CASSPQRDSYGYTF. The CDR3 nucleotides read TGTGCCAGCTCACCCCAGAGGGACAGCTATGGCTACACCTTC.

This clonotype was detected only a few times. The V gene is TRBV9, the J gene TRBJ1-2; 7 bases align to TRBD1. Germline CDR1 reads SGDLS; CDR2 reads YYNGEE. The ends lost 3 bases at V and 5 bases at J; junction bases unmatched: 7. The CDR3 covers 14 residues. The CDR3, as DNA: TGTGCCAGCAGCGGGGGGACAGCTCCTTATGGCTACACCTTC. It translates to CASSGGTAPYGYTF. Together with reference TRBV9 and TRBJ1-2, the CDR3 gives the full variable domain: DSGVTQTPKHLITATGQRVTLRCSPRSGDLSVYWYQQSLDQGLQFLIQYYNGEERAKGNILERFSAQQFPDLHSELNLSSLELGDSALYFCASSGGTAPYGYTFGSGTRLTVV.

This clonotype was recorded at least ten times. V gene TRBV5-1 combines with J gene TRBJ2-7; D gene uncertain. Trimming took 7 bases from V and 3 from J, leaving 8 bases between them. The CDR3 extends over 11 amino acids. In germline, CDR1 is SGHRS, CDR2 YFSETQ. The CDR3 DNA is TGCGCCAGCCCTCAGCACTACGAGCAGTACTTC. Translated: CASPQHYEQYF.

The rearrangement uses TRBV3-1 and TRBJ2-2; tentative D call: TRBD2 (6 bases). V was clipped by 3 bases and J by 5 bases, with 16 bases between them. CDR1 is LGHDT and CDR2 is YNNKEL in the germline V gene (reference sequence). The CDR3 consists of 16 residues. The CDR3 sequence: CASSHASVRETGELFF. CDR3 bases: TGTGCCAGCAGCCACGCTAGCGTTAGGGAGACCGGGGAGCTGTTTTTT.

The V call is TRBV20-1, the J call TRBJ2-5; D is unresolved. The CDR3 has 14 residues. The germline CDR1 and CDR2 sequences are DFQATT and SNEGSKA (reference sequence). V was clipped by 4 bases and J by 2 bases, with 14 bases between them. In DNA, the CDR3 is TGCAGTGCTACGCTACTATTCTCACAAGAGACCCAGTACTTC. Its protein product is CSATLLFSQETQYF.

This chain joins TRBV27 and TRBJ1-4; 8 bases align to TRBD1. Germline V gene lookup returns CDR1 MNHEY and CDR2 SMNVEV (reference sequence). CDR3 size: 14 residues. With V trimmed by 4 bases and J by 8 bases, 6 bases remained unmatched. The chain's CDR3 is CASSSTRGREKLFF. The DNA of the CDR3 is TGTGCCAGCAGTTCGACCAGGGGGCGGGAAAAACTGTTTTTT.

The sample holds a few counts of this clonotype. This sequence joins TRBV10-3 and TRBJ2-5, with D perhaps TRBD1 (7 bases). Per germline, CDR1 ENHRY and CDR2 SYGVKD. The CDR3 is 18 residues long. Trimming removed 0 bases at V and 2 bases at J, with 19 bases between. CDR3 in amino acids: CAISESILLQGGQETQYF. The CDR3 nucleotides read TGTGCCATCAGTGAGTCGATCCTCCTCCAGGGGGGACAAGAGACCCAGTACTTC.

The V call is TRBV6-2 or TRBV6-3, the J call TRBJ2-2; tentative D call: TRBD2 (7 bases). The CDR3 is 14 amino acids. Germline V gives CDR1 MNHEY, CDR2 SVGEGT. The V end was cut by 6 bases, the J end by 6 bases, with 14 bases between. This CDR3 reads CASSPNGGPGELFF. CDR3 in DNA: TGTGCCAGCAGCCCCAACGGGGGGCCCGGGGAGCTGTTTTTT.

The genes are TRBV6-6 and TRBJ1-4; D possibly corresponds to TRBD1 (5 bases). Germline CDR1 is MNHNY and CDR2 is SVGAGI (reference sequence). The CDR3 runs to 15 residues. V was cut by 4 bases and J by 4 bases, with 13 bases left in between. This chain's CDR3 is CASSLIGTDNEKLFF. The CDR3 nucleotides are TGTGCCAGCAGTTTAATCGGGACGGATAATGAAAAACTGTTTTTT.

The gene calls are TRBV7-2 and TRBJ1-1, with 9 bases matching TRBD1. The V and J ends lost 4 bases and 5 bases, in that order; junction bases with no gene match: 5. In germline, CDR1 is SGHTA, CDR2 FQGNSA. This CDR3 comprises 14 residues. CDR3: CASSSTGGRTEAFF. For the CDR3, the DNA is TGTGCCAGCAGCTCGACAGGGGGGAGGACTGAAGCTTTCTTT.

This clonotype occurred many times. The chain couples TRBV5-5 to TRBJ1-2; D remains unclear. V lost 1 base and J lost 4, with 2 bases in between. This CDR3 has 11 amino acids. CDR1 and CDR2 (germline): SGHKS, YYEKEE (reference sequence). CDR3 sequence (DNA): TGTGCCAGCAGCTTGAGCTATGGCTACACCTTC. Translation: CASSLSYGYTF.